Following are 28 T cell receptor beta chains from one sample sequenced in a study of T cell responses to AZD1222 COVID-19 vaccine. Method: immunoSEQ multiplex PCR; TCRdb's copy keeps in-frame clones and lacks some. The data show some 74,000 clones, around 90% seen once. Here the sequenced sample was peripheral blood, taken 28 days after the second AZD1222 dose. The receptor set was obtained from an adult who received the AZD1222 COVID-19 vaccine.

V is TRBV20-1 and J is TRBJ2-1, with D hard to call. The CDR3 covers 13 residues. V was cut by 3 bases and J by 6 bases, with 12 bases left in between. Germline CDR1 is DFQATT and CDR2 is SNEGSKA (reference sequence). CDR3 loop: CSASVTGSNEQFF. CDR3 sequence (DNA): TGCAGTGCTAGTGTGACGGGTTCCAATGAGCAGTTCTTC.

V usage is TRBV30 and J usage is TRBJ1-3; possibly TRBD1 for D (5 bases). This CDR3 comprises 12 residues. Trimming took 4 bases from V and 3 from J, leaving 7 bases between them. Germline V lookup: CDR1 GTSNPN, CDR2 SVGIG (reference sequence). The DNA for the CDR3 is TGTGCCTGGACCGGGGGTGGAAACACCATATATTTT. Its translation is CAWTGGGNTIYF.

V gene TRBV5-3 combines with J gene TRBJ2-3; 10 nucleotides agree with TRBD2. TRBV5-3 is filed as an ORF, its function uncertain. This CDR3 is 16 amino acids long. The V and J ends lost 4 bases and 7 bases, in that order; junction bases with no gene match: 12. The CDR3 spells CARSGPTSGIGNTQYF. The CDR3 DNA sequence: TGTGCCAGAAGCGGGCCCACTAGCGGGATTGGAAATACGCAGTATTTT.

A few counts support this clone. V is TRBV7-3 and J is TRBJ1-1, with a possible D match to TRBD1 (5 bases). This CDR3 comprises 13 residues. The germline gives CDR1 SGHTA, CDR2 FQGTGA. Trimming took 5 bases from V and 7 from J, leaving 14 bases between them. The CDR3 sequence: CASSTRGGGEAFF. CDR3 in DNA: TGTGCCAGCAGCACCCGGGGCGGGGGTGAAGCTTTCTTT.

The CDR3 here is CASSTRRSTTGELFF. The CDR3, as DNA: TGTGCCAGCAGTACCCGCCGGTCTACCACCGGGGAGCTGTTTTTT. J is TRBJ2-2 and V is TRBV2; no definite D call. CDR3 length: 15 amino acids. V lost 5 bases, J lost 4 bases, and 14 bases lay in between. The V gene's germline CDR1 is SNHLY and CDR2 FYNNEI.

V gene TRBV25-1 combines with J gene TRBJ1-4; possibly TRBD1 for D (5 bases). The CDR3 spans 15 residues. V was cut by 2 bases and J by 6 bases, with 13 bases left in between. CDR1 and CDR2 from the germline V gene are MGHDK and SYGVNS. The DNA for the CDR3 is TGTGCCAGCAGTGAAGGGTTGGGGGACCATGAAAAACTGTTTTTT. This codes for CASSEGLGDHEKLFF.

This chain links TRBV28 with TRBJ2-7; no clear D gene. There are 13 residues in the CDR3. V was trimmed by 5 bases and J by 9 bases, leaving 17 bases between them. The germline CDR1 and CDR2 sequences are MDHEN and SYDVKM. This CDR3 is CASSLIASFGQYF. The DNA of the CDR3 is TGTGCCAGCAGTCTAATAGCCTCCTTCGGGCAGTACTTC. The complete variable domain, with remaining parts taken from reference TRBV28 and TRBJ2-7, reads DVKVTQSSRYLVKRTGEKVFLECVQDMDHENMFWYRQDPGLGLRLIYFSYDVKMKEKGDIPEGYSVSREKKERFSLILESASTNQTSMYLCASSLIASFGQYFGPGTRLTVT.

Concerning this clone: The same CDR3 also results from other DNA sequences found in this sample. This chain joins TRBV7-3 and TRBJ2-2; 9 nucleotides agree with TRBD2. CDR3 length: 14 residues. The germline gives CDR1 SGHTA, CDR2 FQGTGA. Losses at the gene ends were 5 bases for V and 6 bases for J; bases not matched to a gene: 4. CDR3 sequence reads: CASSLGLAAGELFF. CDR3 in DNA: TGTGCCAGCAGCCTGGGACTAGCAGCCGGGGAGCTGTTTTTT.

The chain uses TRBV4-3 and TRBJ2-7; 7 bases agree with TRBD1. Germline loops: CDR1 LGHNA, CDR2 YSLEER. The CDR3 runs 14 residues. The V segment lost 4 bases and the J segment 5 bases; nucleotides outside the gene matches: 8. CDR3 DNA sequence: TGCGCCAGCAGCCGCATACAGGGGTTTAACGAGCAGTACTTC. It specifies CASSRIQGFNEQYF.

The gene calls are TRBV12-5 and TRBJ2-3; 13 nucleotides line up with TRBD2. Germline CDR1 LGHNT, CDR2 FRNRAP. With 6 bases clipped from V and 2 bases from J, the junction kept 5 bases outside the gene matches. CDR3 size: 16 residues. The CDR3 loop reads CASGQGLAGATDTQYF. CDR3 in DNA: TGTGCTAGTGGCCAAGGACTAGCGGGAGCCACAGATACGCAGTATTTT. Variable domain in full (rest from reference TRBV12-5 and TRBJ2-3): DARVTQTPRHKVTEMGQEVTMRCQPILGHNTVFWYRQTMMQGLELLAYFRNRAPLDDSGMPKDRFSAEMPDATLATLKIQPSEPRDSAVYFCASGQGLAGATDTQYFGPGTRLTVL.

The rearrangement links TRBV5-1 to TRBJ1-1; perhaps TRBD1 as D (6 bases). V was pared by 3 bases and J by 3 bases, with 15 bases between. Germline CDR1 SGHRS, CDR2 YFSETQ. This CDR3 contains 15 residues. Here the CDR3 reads CASSSTQGRDTEAFF. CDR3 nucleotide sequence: TGCGCCAGCAGCTCGACACAGGGAAGGGACACTGAAGCTTTCTTT.

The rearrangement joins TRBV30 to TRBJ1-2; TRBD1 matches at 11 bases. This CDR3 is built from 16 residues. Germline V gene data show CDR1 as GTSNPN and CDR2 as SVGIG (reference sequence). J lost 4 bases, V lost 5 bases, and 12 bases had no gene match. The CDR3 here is CAWAGTGGGSVYGYTF. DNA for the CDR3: TGTGCCTGGGCCGGGACAGGGGGTGGATCAGTCTATGGCTACACCTTC.

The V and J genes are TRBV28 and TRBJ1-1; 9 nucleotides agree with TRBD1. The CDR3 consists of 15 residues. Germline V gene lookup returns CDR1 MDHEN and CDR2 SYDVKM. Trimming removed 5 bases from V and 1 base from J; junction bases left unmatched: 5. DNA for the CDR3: TGTGCCAGCAGTCAACAGGGGGCAGGGAACACTGAAGCTTTCTTT. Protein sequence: CASSQQGAGNTEAFF.

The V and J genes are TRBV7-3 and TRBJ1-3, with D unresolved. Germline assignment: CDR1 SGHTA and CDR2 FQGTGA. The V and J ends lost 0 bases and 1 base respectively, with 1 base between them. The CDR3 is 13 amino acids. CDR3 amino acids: CASSLTSGNTIYF. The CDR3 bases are TGTGCCAGCAGCTTAACGTCTGGAAACACCATATATTTT.

The DNA of the CDR3 is TGTGCCAGCAGCCGAGGGAGACTAGCGGGGGTCGAAGAGACCCAGTACTTC. This encodes CASSRGRLAGVEETQYF. J is TRBJ2-5 and V is TRBV7-3; 12 bases align to TRBD2. The CDR3 extends over 17 amino acids. Germline V CDR1 and CDR2: SGHTA, FQGTGA. V lost 5 bases to trimming and J lost 3 bases; unmatched junction nucleotides: 10.

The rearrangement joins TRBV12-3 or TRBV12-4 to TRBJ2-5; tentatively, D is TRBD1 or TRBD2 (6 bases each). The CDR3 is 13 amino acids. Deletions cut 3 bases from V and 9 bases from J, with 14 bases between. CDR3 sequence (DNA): TGTGCCAGCAGTTTCGGGACAACGGGAGCCCAGTACTTC. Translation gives CASSFGTTGAQYF.

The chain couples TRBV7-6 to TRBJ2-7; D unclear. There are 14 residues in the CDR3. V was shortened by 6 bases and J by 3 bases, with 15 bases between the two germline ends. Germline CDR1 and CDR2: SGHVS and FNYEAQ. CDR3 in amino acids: CASSRGGHIYEQYF. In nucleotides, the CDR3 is TGTGCCAGCAGTAGAGGTGGGCACATCTACGAGCAGTACTTC.

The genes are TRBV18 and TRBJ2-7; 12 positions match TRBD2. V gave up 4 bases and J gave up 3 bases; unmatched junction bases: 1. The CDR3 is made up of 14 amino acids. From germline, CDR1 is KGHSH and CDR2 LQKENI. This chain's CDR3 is CASSRTSGNYEQYF. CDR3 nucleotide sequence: TGTGCCAGCTCACGGACTAGCGGGAACTACGAGCAGTACTTC.

The DNA of the CDR3 is TGTGCCAGCAGCAAAGGGGCAGGCTTCTACTATGGCTACACCTTC. Encoded protein: CASSKGAGFYYGYTF. This chain joins TRBV21-1 and TRBJ1-2; TRBD1 is the table's D call and was not checked against the DNA. TRBV21-1 has pseudogene status. This CDR3 is built from 15 residues.

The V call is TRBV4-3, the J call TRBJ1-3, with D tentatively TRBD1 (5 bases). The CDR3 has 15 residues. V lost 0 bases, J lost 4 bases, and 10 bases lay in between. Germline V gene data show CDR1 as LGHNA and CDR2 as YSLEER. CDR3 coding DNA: TGCGCCAGCAGCCAAGATATAGGGGCCGGAAACACCATATATTTT. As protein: CASSQDIGAGNTIYF.

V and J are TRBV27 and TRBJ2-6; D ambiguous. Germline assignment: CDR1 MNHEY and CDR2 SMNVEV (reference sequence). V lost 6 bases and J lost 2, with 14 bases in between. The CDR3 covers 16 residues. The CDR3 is CASSPSSVAGANVLTF. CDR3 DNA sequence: TGTGCCAGCAGCCCATCATCGGTTGCTGGGGCCAACGTCCTGACTTTC.

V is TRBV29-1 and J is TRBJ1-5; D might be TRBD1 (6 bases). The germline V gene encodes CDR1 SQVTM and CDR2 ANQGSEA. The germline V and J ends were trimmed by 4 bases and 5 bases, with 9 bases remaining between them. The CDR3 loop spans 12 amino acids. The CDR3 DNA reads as TGCAGCGTTGCAGGGGTGGATCAGCCCCAGCATTTT. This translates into CSVAGVDQPQHF.

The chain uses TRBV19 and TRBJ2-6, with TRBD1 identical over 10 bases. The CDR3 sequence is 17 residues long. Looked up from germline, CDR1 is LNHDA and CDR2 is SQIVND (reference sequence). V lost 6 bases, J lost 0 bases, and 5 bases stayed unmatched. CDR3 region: CASSDGTGVSGANVLTF. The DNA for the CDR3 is TGTGCCAGTAGCGACGGGACAGGGGTCTCTGGGGCCAACGTCCTGACTTTC.

CDR3 protein: CASSLDTRITEAFF. The CDR3 DNA sequence: TGTGCCAGCAGCCTGGACACCAGAATCACTGAAGCTTTCTTT. The chain carries TRBV6-5 and TRBJ1-1, with a possible D match to TRBD1 (5 bases). From germline, CDR1 is MNHEY and CDR2 SVGAGI. V was trimmed by 6 bases and J by 4 bases, leaving 15 bases between them. This CDR3 comprises 14 residues.

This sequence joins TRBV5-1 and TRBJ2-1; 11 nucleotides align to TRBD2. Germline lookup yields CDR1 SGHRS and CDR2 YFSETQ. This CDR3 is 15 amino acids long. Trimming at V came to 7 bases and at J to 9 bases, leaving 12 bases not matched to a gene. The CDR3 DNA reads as TGCGCCAGCCAACTAGCGGGAGAAAGGGGTTTTGAGCAGTTCTTC. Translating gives CASQLAGERGFEQFF.

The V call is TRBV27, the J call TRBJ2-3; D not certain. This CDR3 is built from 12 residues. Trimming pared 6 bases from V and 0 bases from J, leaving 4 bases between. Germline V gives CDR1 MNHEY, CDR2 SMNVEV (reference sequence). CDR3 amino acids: CASSRSTDTQYF. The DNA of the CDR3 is TGTGCCAGCAGCCGCAGCACAGATACGCAGTATTTT.

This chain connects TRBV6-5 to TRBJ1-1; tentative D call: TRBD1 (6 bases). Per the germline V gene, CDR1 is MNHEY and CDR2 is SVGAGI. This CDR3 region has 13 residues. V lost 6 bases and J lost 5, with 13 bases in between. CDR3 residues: CASRIQGGTEAFF. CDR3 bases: TGTGCCAGCAGGATACAGGGTGGGACTGAAGCTTTCTTT.

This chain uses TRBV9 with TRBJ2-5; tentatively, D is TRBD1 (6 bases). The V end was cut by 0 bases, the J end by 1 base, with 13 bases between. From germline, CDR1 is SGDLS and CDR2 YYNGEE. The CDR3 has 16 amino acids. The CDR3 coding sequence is TGTGCCAGCAGCGTAGGTCCAGGGGTCAGCCAAGAGACCCAGTACTTC. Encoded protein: CASSVGPGVSQETQYF.